The clone carrying this T cell receptor beta chain was observed a handful of times. Its antigen is not identified. The data are from a study of regulatory T cells in long-lasting Graves disease. On the study more broadly: Graves' disease counted as persistent after over 5 years of antithyroid drugs with positive TSH receptor antibodies.

Researchers made TCR beta libraries by using iRepertoire HTBI primers and running Arm-PCR on CDR3 regions. From the multiplex PCR reads, TCRdb called clonotypes with MiXCR, one entry per CDR3 protein. The sample lists a few hundred thousand distinct CDR3 sequences, roughly a quarter occurring once. V shed 0 bases and J shed 0 bases, with 10 bases lying between them. The germline V gene encodes CDR1 SGHRS and CDR2 YFSETQ. The CDR3 length is 16 residues. The time point is: persistent/refractory GD, antithyroid drugs over 5 years with positive TRAb. Construction of the TCR library relied on RNA isolated from PBMCs. Study findings and constraints: Segments TRBV28, TRBJ1-2 and TRBJ2-5 showed preferential usage in persistent disease.

V usage is TRBV5-1 and J usage is TRBJ1-3; D not certain. Sequenced material: peripheral blood mononuclear cells (PBMCs), taken when the disease was refractory, from a patient treated with antithyroid drugs. The clonotype originates from a female donor with Graves disease. The CDR3 is CASSLAGHSSGNTIYF. The DNA of the CDR3 is TGCGCCAGCAGCTTGGCAGGTCACTCCTCTGGAAACACCATATATTTT.